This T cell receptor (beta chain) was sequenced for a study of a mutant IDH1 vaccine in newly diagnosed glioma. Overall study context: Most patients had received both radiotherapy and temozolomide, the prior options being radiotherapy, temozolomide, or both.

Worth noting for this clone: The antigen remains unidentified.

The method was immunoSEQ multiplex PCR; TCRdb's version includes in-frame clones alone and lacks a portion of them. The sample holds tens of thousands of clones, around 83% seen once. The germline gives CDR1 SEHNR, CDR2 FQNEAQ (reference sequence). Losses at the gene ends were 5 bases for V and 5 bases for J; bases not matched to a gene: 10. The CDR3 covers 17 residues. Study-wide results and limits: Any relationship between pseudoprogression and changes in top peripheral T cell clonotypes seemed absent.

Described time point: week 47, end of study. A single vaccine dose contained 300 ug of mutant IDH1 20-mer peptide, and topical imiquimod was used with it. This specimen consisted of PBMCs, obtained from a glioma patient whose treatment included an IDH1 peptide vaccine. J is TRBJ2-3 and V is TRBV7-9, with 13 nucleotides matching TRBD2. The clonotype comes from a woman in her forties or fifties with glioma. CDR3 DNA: TGTGCCAGCAGCCGTGTTACTAGCGGGGGGGCGGGAGATACGCAGTATTTT. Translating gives CASSRVTSGGAGDTQYF.